The sequence of this T cell receptor beta chain was determined in a study of T cell responses to AZD1222 COVID-19 vaccine. Data came from immunoSEQ multiplex PCR; TCRdb stores just in-frame clones and leaves some out. The sample consists of more than 100,000 clones, around 88% of them appearing once. J gave up 4 bases and V 2 bases, and 6 bases lay outside the gene matches. This CDR3 comprises 15 residues. Germline loops: CDR1 KGHSH, CDR2 LQKENI. V and J are TRBV18 and TRBJ1-2; 8 positions match TRBD1. The material was peripheral blood, obtained on day 0 of AZD1222 vaccination. The origin of this receptor is an adult in good health. The CDR3 loop reads CASSPSSGGSYGYTF. As DNA, the CDR3 is TGTGCCAGCTCACCATCGTCAGGGGGCAGCTATGGCTACACCTTC.